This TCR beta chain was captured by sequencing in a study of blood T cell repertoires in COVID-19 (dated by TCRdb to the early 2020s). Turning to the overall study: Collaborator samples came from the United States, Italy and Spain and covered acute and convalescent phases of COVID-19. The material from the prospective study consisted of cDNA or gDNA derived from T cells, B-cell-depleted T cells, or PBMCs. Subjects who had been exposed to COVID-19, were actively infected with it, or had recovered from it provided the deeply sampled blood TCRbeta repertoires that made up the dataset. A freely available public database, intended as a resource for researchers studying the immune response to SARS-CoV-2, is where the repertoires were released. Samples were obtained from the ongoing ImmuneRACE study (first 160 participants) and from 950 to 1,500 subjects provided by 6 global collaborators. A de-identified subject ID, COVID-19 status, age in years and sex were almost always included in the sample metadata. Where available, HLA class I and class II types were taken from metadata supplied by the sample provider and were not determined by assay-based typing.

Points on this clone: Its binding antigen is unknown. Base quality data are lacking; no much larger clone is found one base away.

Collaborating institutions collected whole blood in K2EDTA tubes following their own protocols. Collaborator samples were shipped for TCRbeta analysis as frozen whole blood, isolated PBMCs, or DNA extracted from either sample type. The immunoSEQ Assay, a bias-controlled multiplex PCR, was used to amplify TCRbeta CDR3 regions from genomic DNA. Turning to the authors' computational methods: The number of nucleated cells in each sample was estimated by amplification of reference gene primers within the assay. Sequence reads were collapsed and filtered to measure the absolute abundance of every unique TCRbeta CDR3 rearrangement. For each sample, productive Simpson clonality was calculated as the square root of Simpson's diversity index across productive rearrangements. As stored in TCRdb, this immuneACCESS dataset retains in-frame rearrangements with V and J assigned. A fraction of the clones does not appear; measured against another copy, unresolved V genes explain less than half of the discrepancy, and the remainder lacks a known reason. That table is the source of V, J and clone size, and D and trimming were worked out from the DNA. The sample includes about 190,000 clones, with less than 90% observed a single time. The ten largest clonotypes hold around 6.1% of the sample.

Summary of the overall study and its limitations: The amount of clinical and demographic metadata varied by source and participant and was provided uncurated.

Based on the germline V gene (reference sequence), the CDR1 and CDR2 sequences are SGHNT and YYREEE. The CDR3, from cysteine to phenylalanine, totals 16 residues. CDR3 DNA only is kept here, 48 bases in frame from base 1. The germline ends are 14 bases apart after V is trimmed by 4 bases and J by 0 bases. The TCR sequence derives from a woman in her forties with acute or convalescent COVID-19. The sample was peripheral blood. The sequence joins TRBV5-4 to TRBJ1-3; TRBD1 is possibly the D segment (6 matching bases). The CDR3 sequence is CASSLGQPGSGNTIYF. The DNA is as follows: TGTGCCAGCAGCCTAGGACAGCCCGGCTCTGGAAACACCATATATTTT.